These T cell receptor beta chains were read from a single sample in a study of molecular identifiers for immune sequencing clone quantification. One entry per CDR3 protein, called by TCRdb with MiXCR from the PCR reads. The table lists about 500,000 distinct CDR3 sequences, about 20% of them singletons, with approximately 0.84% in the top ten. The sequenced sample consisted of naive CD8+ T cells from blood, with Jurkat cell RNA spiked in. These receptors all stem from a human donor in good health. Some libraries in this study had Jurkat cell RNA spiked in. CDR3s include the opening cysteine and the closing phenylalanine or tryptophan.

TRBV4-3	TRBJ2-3	CAISQVLHADTQYF
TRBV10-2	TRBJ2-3	CASTGTSTDTQYF
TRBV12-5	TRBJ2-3	CASGLHGGAVTDTQYF
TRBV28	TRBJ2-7	CASRRTSGIYEQYF
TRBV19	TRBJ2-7	CASSIPGVVYEQYF
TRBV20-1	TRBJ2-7	CSARARLAAYEQYF
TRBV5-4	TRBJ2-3	CASRMALAGVMDTQYF
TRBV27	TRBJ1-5	CASSHRGRNQPQHF
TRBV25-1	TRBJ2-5	CASSEPTKETQYF
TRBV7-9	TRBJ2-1	CASSTSGTNNEQLF
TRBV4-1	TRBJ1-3	CASSQDKGTGNTIYF
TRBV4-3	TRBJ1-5	CASSQEWRGNQPQHF
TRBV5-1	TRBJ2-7	CASSLALTGGGEQYF